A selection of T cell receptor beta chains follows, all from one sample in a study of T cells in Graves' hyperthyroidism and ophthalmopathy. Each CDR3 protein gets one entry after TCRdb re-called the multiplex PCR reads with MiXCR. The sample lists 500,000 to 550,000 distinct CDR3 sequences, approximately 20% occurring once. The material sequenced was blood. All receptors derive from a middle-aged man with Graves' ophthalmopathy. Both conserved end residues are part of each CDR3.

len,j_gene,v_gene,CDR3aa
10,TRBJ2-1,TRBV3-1,CASSQDEQFF
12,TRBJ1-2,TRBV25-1,CASSEYQGGYTF
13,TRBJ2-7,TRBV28,CASSRAGPYEQYF
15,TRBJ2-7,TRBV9,CASSEGTSGTHEQYF
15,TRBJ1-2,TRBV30,CAWSWGGISNYGYTF
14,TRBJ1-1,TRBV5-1,CASREVPGNTEAFF
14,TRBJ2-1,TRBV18,CASSSRQGRNEQFF
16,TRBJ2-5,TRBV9,CASSAPLWGGGETQYF
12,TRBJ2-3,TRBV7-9,CASSPGLDTQYF
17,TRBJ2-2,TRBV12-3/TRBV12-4,CASSLSSRTVNTGELFF
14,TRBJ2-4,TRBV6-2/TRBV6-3,CASSYLAGQNIQYF
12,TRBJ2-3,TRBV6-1,CASREGGDTQYF
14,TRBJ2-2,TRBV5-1,CASSKDGNTGELFF
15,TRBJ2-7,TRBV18,CASSPPIQGVHEQYF
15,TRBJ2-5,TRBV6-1,CASSSGQGVLKTQYF
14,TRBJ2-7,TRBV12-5,CASGHPGLSYEQYF